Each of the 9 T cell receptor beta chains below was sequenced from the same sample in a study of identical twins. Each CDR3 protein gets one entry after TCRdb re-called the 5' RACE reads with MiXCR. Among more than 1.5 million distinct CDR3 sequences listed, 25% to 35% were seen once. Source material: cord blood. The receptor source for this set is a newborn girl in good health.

The CDR3 loop reads CASSLVPLVGRDTQYF. DNA of the CDR3: TGTGCCAGCAGCTTAGTCCCGTTAGTGGGGCGAGATACGCAGTATTTT. This chain uses TRBV13 with TRBJ2-3; maybe TRBD1 (5 bases). CDR3 size: 16 residues. CDR1 is PRHDT and CDR2 is FYEKMQ in the germline V gene (reference sequence). The germline V and J ends were trimmed by 1 base and 5 bases, with 16 bases remaining between them.

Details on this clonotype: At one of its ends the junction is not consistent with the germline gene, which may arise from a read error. The CDR3 DNA reads as TGTGCCAGCAGCGAGGGGCTGATCGCCTACGGGCAGTACTTC. Its protein is CASSEGLIAYGQYF. V and J are TRBV9 and TRBJ2-7, with a possible D match to TRBD1 (5 bases). The germline V gene encodes CDR1 SGDLS and CDR2 YYNGEE. This CDR3 is 14 amino acids long.

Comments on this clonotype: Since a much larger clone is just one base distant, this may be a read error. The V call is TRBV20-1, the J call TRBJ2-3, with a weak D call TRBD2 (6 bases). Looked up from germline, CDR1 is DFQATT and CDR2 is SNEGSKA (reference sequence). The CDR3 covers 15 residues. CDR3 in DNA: TGCAGTGCTAGGCCGGGACTGCCAAGATCGGATACGCAGTTTTTT. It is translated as CSARPGLPRSDTQFF.

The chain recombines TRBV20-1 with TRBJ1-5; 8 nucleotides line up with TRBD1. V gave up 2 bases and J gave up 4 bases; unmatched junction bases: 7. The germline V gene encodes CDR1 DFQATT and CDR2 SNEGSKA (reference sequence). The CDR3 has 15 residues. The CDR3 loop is CSARPTGVSNQPQHF. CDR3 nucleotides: TGCAGTGCTAGACCGACAGGGGTCAGTAATCAGCCCCAGCATTTT.

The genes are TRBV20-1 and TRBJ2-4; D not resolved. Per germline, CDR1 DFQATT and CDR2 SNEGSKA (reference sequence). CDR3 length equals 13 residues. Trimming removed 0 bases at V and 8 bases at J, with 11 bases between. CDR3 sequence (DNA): TGCAGTGCTAGAGATGAGACCCCGGACATTCAGTACTTC. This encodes CSARDETPDIQYF.

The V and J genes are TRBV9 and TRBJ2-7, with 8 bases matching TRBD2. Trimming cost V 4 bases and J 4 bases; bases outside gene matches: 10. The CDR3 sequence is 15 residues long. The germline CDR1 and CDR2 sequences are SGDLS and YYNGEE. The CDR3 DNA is TGTGCCAGCAGCCCGCGGGGGGCAGACCTTTACGAGCAGTACTTC. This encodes CASSPRGADLYEQYF. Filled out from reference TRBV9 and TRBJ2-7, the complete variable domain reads DSGVTQTPKHLITATGQRVTLRCSPRSGDLSVYWYQQSLDQGLQFLIQYYNGEERAKGNILERFSAQQFPDLHSELNLSSLELGDSALYFCASSPRGADLYEQYFGPGTRLTVT.

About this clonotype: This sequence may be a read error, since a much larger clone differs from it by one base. CDR3 amino acids: CGVSYLSSGANVLTF. The CDR3 nucleotides read TGCGGCGTCTCTTACCTTTCCTCTGGGGCCAACGTCCTGACTTTC. The V call is TRBV29-1, the J call TRBJ2-6, with unresolved D. CDR3 length: 15 residues. Germline V gene sequence: CDR1 SQVTM, CDR2 ANQGSEA.

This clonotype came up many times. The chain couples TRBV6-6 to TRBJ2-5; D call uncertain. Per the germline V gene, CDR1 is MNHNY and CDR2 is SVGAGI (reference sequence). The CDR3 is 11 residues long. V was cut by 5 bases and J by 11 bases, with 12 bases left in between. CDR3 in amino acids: CASSPSLEQYF. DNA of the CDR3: TGTGCCAGCAGTCCGTCTCTAGAGCAGTACTTC.

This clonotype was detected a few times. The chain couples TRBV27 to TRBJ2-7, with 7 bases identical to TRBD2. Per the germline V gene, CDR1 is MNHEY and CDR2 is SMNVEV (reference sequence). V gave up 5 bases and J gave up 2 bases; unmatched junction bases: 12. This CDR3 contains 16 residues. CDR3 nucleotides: TGTGCCAGCAGTCCGGGGGGACCCCTGATTCCCTACGAGCAGTACTTC. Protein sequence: CASSPGGPLIPYEQYF.